These 28 T cell receptor beta chains were sequenced from one sample in a study of blood T cells in healthy people across ages. Combining a sample-barcoded 5' primer with a J-beta primer mix, a second PCR ran for about 7 to 11 cycles. MiXCR was run by TCRdb on the 5' RACE reads, yielding one entry per CDR3 protein. The profile shows about a million distinct CDR3 sequences, roughly two fifths of them singletons. The sequencing sample was made of blood. These receptors all stem from a man younger than 35 in good health.

This clonotype was seen a few times. The chain employs TRBV29-1 and TRBJ1-2, with D maybe TRBD1 (6 bases). Looked up from germline, CDR1 is SQVTM and CDR2 is ANQGSEA. V was trimmed by 7 bases and J by 4 bases, leaving 10 bases between them. The CDR3 extends over 11 amino acids. The CDR3 is CSAGQLYGYTF. The CDR3 DNA is TGCAGCGCCGGACAGCTCTATGGCTACACCTTC.

The chain couples TRBV20-1 to TRBJ2-6; a possible D gene is TRBD1 (6 bases). CDR1 is DFQATT and CDR2 is SNEGSKA in the germline V gene (reference sequence). The CDR3 extends over 14 amino acids. The V end was cut by 3 bases, the J end by 2 bases, with 8 bases between. The CDR3 sequence is CSARGHAGANVLTF. The CDR3 nucleotides are TGCAGTGCTAGGGGACATGCTGGGGCCAACGTCCTGACTTTC.

V is TRBV7-2 and J is TRBJ1-1; D may be TRBD1 (5 bases). CDR3 size: 17 residues. The V gene lost 2 bases and the J gene lost 4 bases, with 20 bases spanning the gap. Germline CDR1 is SGHTA and CDR2 is FQGNSA. The CDR3 spells CASSLNPGGLEGTEAFF. In DNA form, the CDR3 reads TGTGCCAGCAGCTTAAATCCCGGGGGGTTGGAGGGCACTGAAGCTTTCTTT. The whole variable domain, filled in from reference TRBV7-2 and TRBJ1-1, reads GAGVSQSPSNKVTEKGKDVELRCDPISGHTALYWYRQSLGQGLEFLIYFQGNSAPDKSGLPSDRFSAERTGGSVSTLTIQRTQQEDSAVYLCASSLNPGGLEGTEAFFGQGTRLTVV.

V and J are TRBV2 and TRBJ1-4; 7 bases map to TRBD1. Germline CDR1 and CDR2: SNHLY and FYNNEI. With 7 bases clipped from V and 0 bases from J, the junction kept 8 bases outside the gene matches. This CDR3 has 16 residues. The CDR3: CASNRDSRPTNEKLFF. DNA for the CDR3: TGTGCCAGCAACCGGGACAGCCGCCCAACTAATGAAAAACTGTTTTTT.

V gene TRBV3-1 combines with J gene TRBJ2-1; a weak D match, TRBD1 (5 bases). The length of the CDR3 is 15 residues. V lost 4 bases to trimming and J lost 0 bases, with 10 bases between them. Germline V lookup: CDR1 LGHDT, CDR2 YNNKEL (reference sequence). The CDR3 region has the DNA TGTGCCAGCAGCCGAGGACAAAGCTCCTACAATGAGCAGTTCTTC. Translation: CASSRGQSSYNEQFF.

This clonotype was picked up a small number of times. The rearrangement uses TRBV5-1 and TRBJ2-7, with D uncertain. In germline, CDR1 is SGHRS, CDR2 YFSETQ. Trimming pared 3 bases from V and 0 bases from J, leaving 16 bases between. The CDR3 is 16 amino acids. The CDR3 coding sequence is TGCGCCAGCAGCTCCGCGCCGACTCTCGACTCCTACGAGCAGTACTTC. It is translated as CASSSAPTLDSYEQYF.

This clonotype was counted between two and nine times. The chain carries TRBV12-3 or TRBV12-4 and TRBJ1-2, with 7 positions matching TRBD1. With 10 bases clipped from V and 5 bases from J, the junction kept 7 bases outside the gene matches. The CDR3 is 12 residues long. This CDR3 is CATTGTEYGYTF. The CDR3 region has the DNA TGTGCCACGACCGGGACAGAATATGGCTACACCTTC.

The rearrangement links TRBV5-6 to TRBJ1-2; unclear D gene. Trimming removed 4 bases at V and 2 bases at J, with 15 bases between. The germline CDR1 and CDR2 sequences are SGHDT and YYEEEE. This CDR3 has 15 residues. DNA for the CDR3: TGTGCCAGCAGCCCCCCGATGGCCCTGAACTATGGCTACACCTTC. Encoded protein: CASSPPMALNYGYTF.

The CDR3 DNA follows: TGTGCCAGCAGTTTATACGGAGCAGAGACCCAGTACTTC. The encoded protein is CASSLYGAETQYF. The rearrangement links TRBV6-1 to TRBJ2-5; D is unclear. The V gene lost 5 bases and the J gene lost 4 bases, with 11 bases spanning the gap. Germline CDR1 and CDR2: MNHNS and SASEGT. The CDR3 consists of 13 residues.

The chain carries TRBV2 and TRBJ2-2; D is undetermined. From germline, CDR1 is SNHLY and CDR2 FYNNEI. CDR3 length: 13 residues. V was clipped by 7 bases and J by 3 bases, with 9 bases between them. This chain's CDR3 is CASTGEHTGELFF. The CDR3 DNA reads as TGTGCCAGCACTGGGGAACACACCGGGGAGCTGTTTTTT.

The sample holds a few counts of this clonotype. The rearrangement joins TRBV3-1 to TRBJ2-7, with 11 bases aligning to TRBD2. Germline V lookup: CDR1 LGHDT, CDR2 YNNKEL (reference sequence). V was clipped by 2 bases and J by 5 bases; unmatched bases: 8. This CDR3 is 16 amino acids long. The CDR3: CASSQNTGTSGHEQYF. The CDR3 nucleotides are TGTGCCAGCAGCCAAAATACCGGGACTAGCGGACACGAGCAGTACTTC.

This clonotype appeared once. The J gene is TRBJ2-3, the V gene TRBV20-1, with a tentative D call TRBD2 (6 bases). The CDR3 has 14 amino acids. Germline-derived CDR1 and CDR2 are DFQATT and SNEGSKA (reference sequence). The V end was cut by 1 base, the J end by 3 bases, with 11 bases between. CDR3 residues: CSARAAGRTDTQYF. Written as DNA, the CDR3 is TGCAGTGCTAGAGCGGCGGGGCGGACAGATACGCAGTATTTT.

The chain couples TRBV12-3 or TRBV12-4 to TRBJ2-2; D unclear. Trimming took 7 bases from V and 4 from J, leaving 16 bases between them. The CDR3 extends over 15 amino acids. The DNA for the CDR3 is TGTGCCAGCAACCTGGCCGGTGCTCCCACCGGGGAGCTGTTTTTT. It is translated as CASNLAGAPTGELFF.

The rearrangement uses TRBV6-5 and TRBJ2-4; 15 bases map to TRBD2. Germline CDR1 reads MNHEY; CDR2 reads SVGAGI. This CDR3 region has 19 residues. V was pared by 0 bases and J by 2 bases, with 5 bases of the junction left unmatched. The CDR3 coding sequence is TGTGCCAGCAGTTACTCCGGACTAGCGGGGGGGCGGCCCAAAAACATTCAGTACTTC. The encoded protein is CASSYSGLAGGRPKNIQYF.

The J gene is TRBJ2-3, the V gene TRBV29-1; 8 positions agree with TRBD1. The CDR3 contains 14 residues. J lost 4 bases, V lost 8 bases, and 11 bases had no gene match. Germline CDR1 is SQVTM and CDR2 is ANQGSEA. CDR3 amino acids: CSSEGQGAADTQYF. The CDR3 DNA is TGCAGCTCCGAGGGTCAGGGGGCGGCAGATACGCAGTATTTT.

The chain employs TRBV4-2 and TRBJ2-3; 12 bases align to TRBD2. Germline assignment: CDR1 LGHNA and CDR2 YNFKEQ. With 1 base clipped from V and 9 bases from J, the junction kept 14 bases outside the gene matches. The CDR3 length is 18 residues. The CDR3 region is CASSQASTSGGLSYTQYF. The CDR3 DNA reads TGTGCCAGCAGCCAAGCGTCGACTAGCGGGGGCCTATCATACACGCAGTATTTT.

The rearrangement joins TRBV20-1 to TRBJ1-6, with no clear D. The CDR3 is 16 residues long. Germline V gene data show CDR1 as DFQATT and CDR2 as SNEGSKA (reference sequence). Trimming shortened V by 3 bases and J by 0 bases, and 12 bases separated the two germline ends. The CDR3 DNA reads as TGCAGTGCTAGTCTTGATGGGAGCTCCTATAATTCACCCCTCCACTTT. Translated, it gives CSASLDGSSYNSPLHF.

The table lists this clonotype with a few counts. V usage is TRBV2 and J usage is TRBJ2-3, with a possible D match to TRBD1 (6 bases). Germline V gives CDR1 SNHLY, CDR2 FYNNEI. This CDR3 contains 16 residues. Trimming shortened V by 2 bases and J by 5 bases, and 17 bases separated the two germline ends. In DNA form, the CDR3 reads TGTGCCAGCAGTGAATTGCAGGGGCACCTGGGAGATACGCAGTATTTT. Encoded protein: CASSELQGHLGDTQYF. Based on the CDR3 plus reference TRBV2 and TRBJ2-3, the full variable domain is EPEVTQTPSHQVTQMGQEVILRCVPISNHLYFYWYRQILGQKVEFLVSFYNNEISEKSEIFDDQFSVERPDGSNFTLKIRSTKLEDSAMYFCASSELQGHLGDTQYFGPGTRLTVL.

The CDR3, as DNA: TGTGCCAGCAGTTGGACAGGGGCCCCTGGGGCCAAAAACATTCAGTACTTC. Its protein is CASSWTGAPGAKNIQYF. The V call is TRBV6-5, the J call TRBJ2-4; TRBD1 aligns across 9 bases. Germline V gene lookup returns CDR1 MNHEY and CDR2 SVGAGI. The CDR3 is 17 amino acids. Unmatched junction bases numbered 8, after V lost 4 bases and J lost 1 base.

There are a few counts of this clonotype. The chain combines TRBV6-5 with TRBJ2-1, with TRBD2 matching 7 bases. Germline assignment: CDR1 MNHEY and CDR2 SVGAGI. V shed 7 bases, J shed 3 bases, and the junction held 9 bases outside the gene matches. The CDR3 sequence is 15 residues long. The CDR3 loop is CASKVDGGYYNEQFF. The CDR3 nucleotides read TGTGCCAGCAAAGTTGACGGGGGGTACTACAATGAGCAGTTCTTC.

A few counts support this clonotype. The V call is TRBV20-1, the J call TRBJ1-4; D is possibly TRBD1 (5 bases). V dropped 1 base and J dropped 5 bases, with 17 bases sitting between them. The germline V gene encodes CDR1 DFQATT and CDR2 SNEGSKA (reference sequence). The CDR3 is 16 residues long. CDR3 protein: CSARGEGPGRNEKLFF. CDR3 DNA sequence: TGCAGTGCTAGAGGAGAGGGCCCAGGGAGGAATGAAAAACTGTTTTTT.

The genes are TRBV7-4 and TRBJ1-6, with D uncertain. CDR1 is SGHVT and CDR2 is SQSDAQ in the germline V gene. Trimming took off 3 bases at V and 5 bases at J, with 23 bases between the two ends. The length of the CDR3 is 19 residues. The CDR3 is CASSFGGDYEAYDNSPLHF. CDR3 sequence (DNA): TGTGCCAGCAGCTTCGGCGGAGACTATGAGGCCTACGATAATTCACCCCTCCACTTT.

This clonotype has a handful of counts. The chain carries TRBV7-9 and TRBJ1-2; D not resolved. Germline V gives CDR1 SEHNR, CDR2 FQNEAQ (reference sequence). With 1 base removed from V and 0 bases from J, the gap between germline ends came to 9 bases. The CDR3 length is 15 residues. The DNA of the CDR3 is TGTGCCAGCAGCTTAGGACTGACACCTAACTATGGCTACACCTTC. It translates to CASSLGLTPNYGYTF.

This chain uses TRBV4-3 with TRBJ2-2; the D is unclear. CDR1 LGHNA and CDR2 YSLEER come from the germline V gene. Deletions cut 8 bases from V and 4 bases from J, with 8 bases between. The CDR3 has 12 amino acids. The CDR3: CASGRTTGELFF. The CDR3 coding sequence is TGCGCCAGCGGTCGGACCACCGGGGAGCTGTTTTTT.

V gene TRBV27 combines with J gene TRBJ1-6; D remains ambiguous. The CDR3 contains 15 residues. V was pared by 0 bases and J by 7 bases, with 10 bases between. In germline, CDR1 is MNHEY, CDR2 SMNVEV (reference sequence). The CDR3 nucleotides read TGTGCCAGCAGTTTATCCGGAACCAGGAATTCACCCCTCCACTTT. Its translation: CASSLSGTRNSPLHF.

CDR3 protein: CASSLLGEVNQPQHF. The CDR3 region has the DNA TGTGCCAGCAGCTTACTAGGGGAGGTCAATCAGCCCCAGCATTTT. This chain uses TRBV7-8 with TRBJ1-5, with D perhaps TRBD1 (5 bases). CDR3 size: 15 residues. V lost 2 bases and J lost 3, with 11 bases in between. Per the germline V gene, CDR1 is SGHVS and CDR2 is FQNEAQ.

As concerns this clonotype: Germline and junction disagree at one end, which may indicate a read error. The chain's CDR3 is CASSSNMGGGAYYKEQFF. The DNA for the CDR3 is TGTGCCAGCAGCTCAAATATGGGAGGCGGGGCCTATTACAAGGAGCAGTTCTTC. The chain combines TRBV7-9 with TRBJ2-1; weak D call: TRBD2 (6 bases). Germline V gene data show CDR1 as SEHNR and CDR2 as FQNEAQ (reference sequence). This CDR3 contains 18 residues.

This chain uses TRBV25-1 with TRBJ2-7, with D perhaps TRBD1 (6 bases). Trimming took 10 bases from V and 4 from J, leaving 14 bases between them. This CDR3 is built from 12 residues. Germline-derived CDR1 and CDR2 are MGHDK and SYGVNS. The CDR3 protein is CAIRGLTYEQYF. The CDR3 coding sequence is TGTGCCATCAGGGGTCTTACTTACGAGCAGTACTTC.